This T cell receptor beta chain was sequenced for a study of cytomegalovirus exposure and HLA in healthy donors. The PCR employed 60 Vbeta primers together with 13 Jbeta primers. Profiled with immunoSEQ multiplex PCR; TCRdb holds only in-frame clones, not every one. The table shows approximately 170,000 clones, with around 77% occurring only once. Comments on this clone: The sample contains more than one DNA sequence encoding this CDR3.

Germline V lookup: CDR1 DFQATT, CDR2 SNEGSKA (reference sequence). The CDR3 is 11 amino acids. The V gene lost 4 bases and the J gene lost 1 base, with 4 bases spanning the gap. Source material: PBMCs. This chain links TRBV20-1 with TRBJ1-1; D is ambiguous. This TCR derives from a female donor in good health and CMV-seronegative. This CDR3 reads CSATGNTEAFF. The CDR3 DNA reads TGCAGTGCTACAGGGAACACTGAAGCTTTCTTT.